What follows is one TCR beta chain and its context. This sample was taken from a study of T-cell reconstitution after alpha-beta-depleted transplantation in children. Unique molecular identifiers were incorporated into the prepared TCRbeta library. Each CDR3 protein is one row after TCRdb ran MiXCR on the PCR reads. Counted here are just under 550,000 distinct CDR3 sequences, 18% occurring once; the ten biggest clones make up 3% to 4%. Germline CDR1 SEHNR, CDR2 FQNEAQ (reference sequence). The V and J ends lost 5 bases and 5 bases, in that order; junction bases with no gene match: 11. The CDR3 is 15 amino acids.

The TCR was taken from a human donor who donated a stem cell graft to a child with acute lymphoblastic leukemia. Sample: PBMCs from the stem cell graft donor, taken from the stem cell graft. The chain is built from TRBV7-9 and TRBJ1-1; TRBD1 aligns across 7 bases. The CDR3 sequence is CASSVDRASWTEAFF. For the CDR3, the DNA is TGTGCCAGCAGCGTTGACAGGGCATCGTGGACTGAAGCTTTCTTT.